These 32 T cell receptor beta chains share one sample of origin, sequenced in a study of T cell clonality in common variable immunodeficiency. Sequenced by immunoSEQ multiplex PCR; TCRdb stores in-frame clones only, minus some. This sample has 50,000 or so clones and no singletons, with nearly 3.5% in the ten largest. Source material: peripheral blood mononuclear cells. The receptors were gathered from a person between 18 and 75 years old in good health.

With respect to this clone: The CDR3 end falls 3 residues outside the read, so it is completed with the germline J gene. The J gene is TRBJ1-4, the V gene TRBV29-1; D is possibly TRBD1 (5 bases). V was clipped by 6 bases and J by 6 bases, with 14 bases between them. Germline loops: CDR1 SQVTM, CDR2 ANQGSEA. This CDR3 is 13 amino acids long. CDR3 amino acids: CSVTPRGYEKLFF. The DNA read from the CDR3 is TGCAGCGTCACCCCTCGGGGGTATGAAAAA. The full variable domain, in which reference TRBV29-1 and TRBJ1-4 provide the parts outside the CDR3, is SAVISQKPSRDICQRGTSLTIQCQVDSQVTMMFWYRQQPGQSLTLIATANQGSEATYESGFVIDKFPISRPNLTFSTLTVSNMSPEDSSIYLCSVTPRGYEKLFFGSGTQLSVL.

This clone was counted many times. The CDR3 end falls 3 residues outside the read, so it is completed with the germline J gene. The rearrangement joins TRBV7-3 to TRBJ1-3, with a tentative D call TRBD1 (6 bases). This CDR3 is 16 amino acids long. The germline V gene has CDR1 SGHTA and CDR2 FQGTGA. Trimming stripped 5 bases from V and 0 bases from J, with 14 bases between. The CDR3 sequence: CASSPRTETSGNTIYF. Partial CDR3 DNA: TGTGCCAGCAGCCCCCGGACAGAGACCTCTGGAAACACC.

This clone was observed at least ten times. The CDR3 end lies 3 residues beyond the end of the read and is filled in from the germline J gene. The chain couples TRBV7-8 to TRBJ2-7; 9 nucleotides match TRBD2. Losses at the gene ends were 1 base for V and 2 bases for J; bases not matched to a gene: 3. Germline V gene data show CDR1 as SGHVS and CDR2 as FQNEAQ. The CDR3 is 15 residues long. CDR3 loop: CASSLGLAATYEQYF. The CDR3 DNA, read in part, is TGTGCCAGCAGCTTAGGACTAGCGGCTACCTACGAG.

In this sample, this clone turned up many times. The CDR3 end lies 3 residues beyond the end of the read and is filled in from the germline J gene. The chain uses TRBV29-1 and TRBJ2-3; 14 bases are a match to TRBD2. CDR1 and CDR2 (germline): SQVTM, ANQGSEA. This CDR3 is 16 amino acids long. The V gene end was trimmed by 3 bases and the J gene end by 8 bases; junction bases not matched to a gene: 10. The chain's CDR3 is CSVDPPTSGRVGTQYF. The sequenced part of the CDR3 DNA is TGCAGCGTTGATCCCCCGACTAGCGGGAGGGTAGGTACG.

For this clone: The read ends 3 residues shy of where the CDR3 ends; the end is completed using the germline J gene. This chain joins TRBV19 and TRBJ1-4; D gene ambiguous. Trimming cost V 0 bases and J 6 bases, with 11 bases left between them. Germline CDR1 LNHDA, CDR2 SQIVND (reference sequence). The CDR3 consists of 15 residues. CDR3 DNA, as far as it was read: TGTGCCAGTAGTATAGAAGGCCGAGTCTATGAAAAA. Protein: CASSIEGRVYEK. The entire CDR3 protein is CASSIEGRVYEKLFF.

This clone was recorded many times. The missing CDR3 end, 3 residues past where the read stops, is filled in from the germline J gene. The chain joins TRBV20-1 to TRBJ2-7; 14 nucleotides agree with TRBD2. Germline trimming cut 6 bases from V and 5 bases from J; bases unmatched to any gene: 12. The length of the CDR3 is 16 residues. Germline lookup yields CDR1 DFQATT and CDR2 SNEGSKA (reference sequence). The sequenced CDR3 bases are TGCAGTGCAAAGGGACTAGCGGGAGTTTCGGCCCACGAG. Encoded protein: CSAKGLAGVSAHE. The full CDR3 sequence reads CSAKGLAGVSAHEQYF.

In this sample, this clone turned up many times. The read is 3 residues too short to cover the CDR3 end, so that end is filled in from the germline J gene. The V call is TRBV5-1, the J call TRBJ2-5; 8 nucleotides align to TRBD1. Trimming at V came to 0 bases and at J to 3 bases, leaving 7 bases not matched to a gene. The CDR3 is 16 residues long. Germline V gives CDR1 SGHRS, CDR2 YFSETQ. CDR3 protein: CASSLALSGGEETQYF. Incomplete CDR3 DNA: TGCGCCAGCAGCTTGGCCTTGTCAGGGGGCGAAGAGACC.

This clone has ten or more counts. The CDR3 is cut off 3 residues early in the read; its end comes from the germline J gene. The gene calls are TRBV4-1 and TRBJ2-1; 10 nucleotides match TRBD2. Germline CDR1 MGHRA, CDR2 YSYEKL. The CDR3 runs to 17 residues. Losses at the gene ends were 5 bases for V and 7 bases for J; bases not matched to a gene: 14. The CDR3 loop reads CASSSGPASGSRNEQFF. The CDR3 bases that were read are TGCGCCAGCAGCTCTGGACCGGCTAGCGGGAGTAGGAATGAG.

In this sample, this clone turned up many times. Read sequence stops 3 residues before the CDR3 end, and the germline J gene provides the missing end. The chain carries TRBV7-3 and TRBJ2-1; 8 nucleotides match TRBD2. CDR3 size: 18 residues. The V gene's germline CDR1 is SGHTA and CDR2 FQGTGA. Germline trimming cut 4 bases from V and 2 bases from J; bases unmatched to any gene: 13. The CDR3 DNA, read in part, is TGTGCCAGCAGCTCCAAACCGGGGACTAGAACAACCTACAATGAG. This sequence encodes CASSSKPGTRTTYNE. The complete CDR3 reads CASSSKPGTRTTYNEQFF. Complete variable domain (other parts from reference TRBV7-3 and TRBJ2-1): GAGVSQTPSNKVTEKGKYVELRCDPISGHTALYWYRQSLGQGPEFLIYFQGTGAADDSGLPNDRFFAVRPEGSVSTLKIQRTERGDSAVYLCASSSKPGTRTTYNEQFFGPGTRLTVL.

This clone has at least ten counts. Read data end 3 residues before the CDR3 end; the end is taken from the germline J gene. The rearrangement links TRBV4-1 to TRBJ2-7, with 11 nucleotides matching TRBD1. J lost 1 base, V lost 0 bases, and 2 bases had no gene match. CDR1 is MGHRA, CDR2 YSYEKL, per germline. The CDR3 extends over 16 amino acids. CDR3 amino acids: CASSQEGQGASYEQYF. The sequenced CDR3 bases are TGCGCCAGCAGCCAAGAAGGACAGGGGGCTTCCTACGAG.

This clone was seen repeatedly, ten times or more. The read stops 3 residues short of the end of the CDR3; the missing end is completed from the germline J gene. The chain is built from TRBV20-1 and TRBJ1-1; 7 positions agree with TRBD1. The germline V gene has CDR1 DFQATT and CDR2 SNEGSKA (reference sequence). CDR3 length: 14 residues. Trimming removed 2 bases from V and 1 base from J; junction bases left unmatched: 4. Partial CDR3 DNA: TGCAGTGCTAGACATGGACAGGAGAACACTGAA. Translating gives CSARHGQENTE. The complete CDR3 protein is CSARHGQENTEAFF.

This clone was recorded a few times. One junction end does not reproduce the germline sequence, and a read error may be involved. Coverage ceases 3 residues before the CDR3 finishes, and the germline J gene fills in the end. This chain joins TRBV7-4 and TRBJ2-7; the match to TRBD2 covers 7 bases. Germline CDR1 is SGHVT and CDR2 is SQSDAQ. The CDR3 extends over 16 amino acids. The CDR3 loop is CTSRIAGSMPAYEQYF. The DNA read from the CDR3 is TGCACCAGCAGAATAGCGGGCTCTATGCCGGCCTACGAG.

This clone came up a few times. Possible read error: a much larger clone is one base away. Read sequence stops 3 residues before the CDR3 end, and the germline J gene provides the missing end. The rearrangement links TRBV5-1 to TRBJ2-2, with TRBD1 identical over 7 bases. The CDR3 runs to 16 residues. Germline V gene data show CDR1 as SGHRS and CDR2 as YFSETQ. CDR3 sequence reads: CASNPGQHSGANVLFF. The sequenced CDR3 bases are TGCGCCAGCAACCCGGGACAGCACTCTGGGGCCAACGTG.

Many counts were recorded for this clone. Coverage ceases 3 residues before the CDR3 finishes, and the germline J gene fills in the end. V is TRBV20-1 and J is TRBJ1-1, with unresolved D. V shed 3 bases and J shed 4 bases, with 9 bases lying between them. Germline V gene lookup returns CDR1 DFQATT and CDR2 SNEGSKA (reference sequence). The CDR3 has 12 residues. The CDR3 is CSASPGTTEAFF. The sequenced CDR3 bases are TGCAGTGCTAGCCCAGGTACCACTGAA.

At least ten counts were recorded for this clone. The CDR3 end is not reached by the read, which stops 3 residues before it; the germline J gene fills it in. The gene calls are TRBV29-1 and TRBJ2-7, with 8 bases matching TRBD1. V lost 2 bases to trimming and J lost 2 bases; unmatched junction nucleotides: 2. Germline loops: CDR1 SQVTM, CDR2 ANQGSEA. CDR3 length: 13 amino acids. CDR3 region: CSVEIQGAYEQYF. The sequenced part of the CDR3 DNA is TGCAGCGTTGAAATACAGGGGGCCTACGAG.

This clone was recorded at least ten times. The CDR3 end falls 3 residues outside the read, so it is completed with the germline J gene. V and J are TRBV30 and TRBJ1-1, with 7 bases matching TRBD1. This CDR3 spans 12 amino acids. Germline V lookup: CDR1 GTSNPN, CDR2 SVGIG (reference sequence). V lost 3 bases, J lost 6 bases, and 4 bases stayed unmatched. The sequenced part of the CDR3 DNA is TGTGCCTGGAGCCCAGGGGGACCTGAA. Residues: CAWSPGGPE. From start to end, the CDR3 is CAWSPGGPEAFF.

As for this clone: Sequencing ends 3 residues short of the CDR3 end; the germline J gene provides the rest. The chain recombines TRBV20-1 with TRBJ1-2; D unresolved. Germline CDR1 reads DFQATT; CDR2 reads SNEGSKA (reference sequence). V was pared by 2 bases and J by 7 bases, with 17 bases between. The length of the CDR3 is 14 residues. This chain's CDR3 is CSARPLWAGGGYTF. Partial CDR3 DNA: TGCAGTGCTAGACCTTTGTGGGCTGGTGGTGGC.

On this clone itself: Read coverage stops 3 residues before the CDR3 terminus; the germline J gene supplies the remainder. This chain joins TRBV29-1 and TRBJ2-5, with 7 bases matching TRBD1. Germline V gene sequence: CDR1 SQVTM, CDR2 ANQGSEA. The CDR3 has 15 amino acids. Germline trimming cut 4 bases from V and 0 bases from J; bases unmatched to any gene: 8. CDR3 sequence: CSVGTGTEYQETQYF. Incomplete CDR3 DNA: TGCAGCGTTGGAACCGGGACAGAATACCAAGAGACC.

Ten or more counts support this clone. The CDR3 end lies 3 residues beyond the end of the read and is filled in from the germline J gene. The V call is TRBV30, the J call TRBJ2-1; 14 bases are shared with TRBD2. The V gene's germline CDR1 is GTSNPN and CDR2 SVGIG (reference sequence). Trimming took 2 bases from V and 7 from J; bases not matched to a gene: 1. The CDR3 totals 14 residues. CDR3 protein: CAWSRTSGGNEQFF. The CDR3 bases that were read are TGTGCCTGGAGTAGGACTAGCGGGGGGAATGAG.

This clone has a count of ten or more. The read finishes 3 residues shy of the CDR3 end, and the germline J gene is used to complete it. V usage is TRBV4-1 and J usage is TRBJ2-3; 7 bases match TRBD2. The length of the CDR3 is 18 residues. In germline, CDR1 is MGHRA, CDR2 YSYEKL. Trimming removed 1 base from V and 8 bases from J; junction bases left unmatched: 18. The sequenced CDR3 bases are TGCGCCAGCAGCCAAGGGCGACTGGGGAGGGACGGGACTGGTACG. It specifies CASSQGRLGRDGTGT. Given in full, the CDR3 is CASSQGRLGRDGTGTQYF.

A remark on this clone: The read terminates 3 residues ahead of where the CDR3 ends, so the germline J gene completes it. The chain uses TRBV11-2 and TRBJ1-1; 9 bases map to TRBD1. The V and J ends lost 5 bases and 6 bases, in that order; junction bases with no gene match: 7. This CDR3 is built from 14 residues. CDR1 is SGHAT and CDR2 is FQNNGV in the germline V gene. The CDR3 loop reads CASSPWDRASEAFF. The DNA read from the CDR3 is TGTGCCAGCAGCCCCTGGGACAGGGCCTCTGAA.

For this clone: Read coverage stops 3 residues before the CDR3 terminus; the germline J gene supplies the remainder. V gene TRBV6-2 or TRBV6-3 combines with J gene TRBJ1-2; the D gene is possibly TRBD1 (6 bases). Germline V lookup: CDR1 MNHEY, CDR2 SVGEGT. This CDR3 is 13 amino acids long. The CDR3 is CASSWGGSYDYTF. The covered CDR3 bases are TGTGCCAGCAGTTGGGGGGGCTCCTACGAC.

This clone was seen at least ten times. The CDR3 end falls 3 residues outside the read, so it is completed with the germline J gene. The chain uses TRBV15 and TRBJ2-7; 8 nucleotides align to TRBD2. Germline CDR1 LNHNV, CDR2 YYDKDF (reference sequence). The CDR3 has 16 residues. The V and J ends lost 0 bases and 0 bases, in that order; junction bases with no gene match: 4. CDR3 loop: CATSREPSGRSYEQYF. CDR3 bases read: TGTGCCACCAGCAGAGAGCCTAGCGGGCGCTCCTACGAG.

This clone was counted many times. From the germline J gene comes the end of the CDR3, since the read stops 3 residues before it. This chain connects TRBV6-2 or TRBV6-3 to TRBJ2-1; 7 bases are a match to TRBD2. The germline V gene has CDR1 MNHEY and CDR2 SVGEGT. This CDR3 comprises 15 residues. V lost 4 bases and J lost 9; bases outside the gene matches: 12. The CDR3 sequence is CASSSPREVGGEQFF. The CDR3 bases that were read are TGTGCCAGCAGTTCCCCTCGGGAGGTCGGGGGTGAG.

The sample holds many counts of this clone. The read terminates 3 residues before the CDR3 end, so the remaining end is supplied by the germline J gene. The chain has TRBV19 and TRBJ2-5; 12 bases are shared with TRBD2. Looked up from germline, CDR1 is LNHDA and CDR2 is SQIVND (reference sequence). The CDR3 has 17 amino acids. V gave up 6 bases and J gave up 1 base; unmatched junction bases: 9. The CDR3 DNA, read in part, is TGTGCCAGTAGCCGACTAGCGGGAGTGGGGACCCAAGAGACC. Its translation: CASSRLAGVGTQET. From start to end, the CDR3 is CASSRLAGVGTQETQYF.

This clone was seen ten or more times. The CDR3 end falls 3 residues outside the read, so it is completed with the germline J gene. This chain uses TRBV19 with TRBJ2-2, with a tentative D call TRBD2 (6 bases). Per the germline V gene, CDR1 is LNHDA and CDR2 is SQIVND (reference sequence). The CDR3 is 15 residues long. V dropped 0 bases and J dropped 3 bases, with 8 bases sitting between them. The CDR3 is CASSIDREDTGELFF. The covered CDR3 bases are TGTGCCAGTAGTATAGACAGGGAGGACACCGGGGAG.

This clone has a count of ten or more. The read ends 3 residues early relative to the CDR3; the germline J gene fills the gap. The J gene is TRBJ2-1, the V gene TRBV19; TRBD2 might be the D (5 bases). Trimming pared 1 base from V and 4 bases from J, leaving 11 bases between. The germline V gene has CDR1 LNHDA and CDR2 SQIVND (reference sequence). The CDR3 loop spans 15 amino acids. The sequenced CDR3 bases are TGTGCCAGTAGTATAGGTGAAGCGGCTTACAATGAG. Amino acids: CASSIGEAAYNE. The full CDR3 is CASSIGEAAYNEQFF.

This clone came up a few times. The read comes to an end 3 residues before the CDR3 does, leaving the germline J gene to fill in the end. The rearrangement links TRBV7-9 to TRBJ2-5, with D perhaps TRBD1 (5 bases). Germline lookup yields CDR1 SEHNR and CDR2 FQNEAQ (reference sequence). V was trimmed by 5 bases and J by 5 bases, leaving 9 bases between them. The CDR3 has 12 residues. Partial CDR3 DNA: TGTGCCAGCAGCACGACAGTGGAGACC. Amino acids: CASSTTVET. The full CDR3 is CASSTTVETQYF.

The sample holds many counts of this clone. The DNA ends 3 residues before the CDR3 does, and the rest of the CDR3 is filled in from the germline J gene. The V gene is TRBV19, the J gene TRBJ1-5, with no clear D. The length of the CDR3 is 13 residues. From germline, CDR1 is LNHDA and CDR2 SQIVND (reference sequence). V gave up 5 bases and J gave up 5 bases, with 10 bases separating them. CDR3 protein: CASSVNRDQPQHF. The part of the CDR3 DNA that was read is TGTGCCAGTAGTGTTAATCGGGATCAGCCC.

The sample holds many counts of this clone. The sequence runs out 3 residues before the end of the CDR3; the remainder is reconstructed from the germline J gene. The chain recombines TRBV20-1 with TRBJ2-7; 9 nucleotides line up with TRBD2. V was pared by 1 base and J by 3 bases, with 4 bases of the junction left unmatched. From germline, CDR1 is DFQATT and CDR2 SNEGSKA (reference sequence). This CDR3 is built from 14 residues. CDR3 bases read: TGCAGTGCTAGAGTGACTAGCGGCTTCTACGAG. It translates to CSARVTSGFYE. The CDR3 reads in full as CSARVTSGFYEQYF.

This clone was seen a handful of times. Compared with germline, one end of the junction differs, possibly owing to a read error. The missing CDR3 end, 3 residues past where the read stops, is filled in from the germline J gene. The chain joins TRBV2 to TRBJ2-3, with D perhaps TRBD1 (6 bases). The CDR3 spans 15 residues. CDR1 and CDR2 from the germline V gene are SNHLY and FYNNEI. The CDR3 here is CASGEGQGSTDTQYF. The DNA read from the CDR3 is TGTGCCAGCGGTGAGGGTCAGGGGAGCACAGATACG.

This clone was counted ten times or more. With the read ending 3 residues before the CDR3 end, the germline J gene is used to fill in that end. The chain is built from TRBV5-6 and TRBJ2-2, with TRBD1 identical over 9 bases. This CDR3 spans 14 amino acids. Germline CDR1 reads SGHDT; CDR2 reads YYEEEE. This CDR3 is CASSWDRDNEKLFF. Incomplete CDR3 DNA: TGTGCCAGCAGCTGGGACAGGGACAATGAAAAG.